Described below is a single T cell receptor (beta chain) sequence and its context. After removal of 3 bases from V and 6 bases from J, the junction contained 12 bases not matched to a gene. The germline CDR1 and CDR2 sequences are SGHNT and YYREEE (reference sequence). The CDR3 covers 17 residues. Sequenced by immunoSEQ multiplex PCR; TCRdb stores in-frame clones only, minus some. The sample lists about 120,000 clones, around 85% occurring once. This sample is part of a study of blood T cell repertoires in COVID-19. Study-wide background: Whether acute or convalescent, the COVID-19 samples came from the United States, Italy and Spain.

The source material was peripheral blood. The source is a man between 60 and 70 years old with acute or convalescent COVID-19. This rearrangement joins TRBV5-4 to TRBJ2-2, with 9 bases that match TRBD1. CDR3 nucleotide sequence: TGTGCCAGCAGCTCCCAGGGGACAGGGCGTCCGGCCGGGGAGCTGTTTTTT. It encodes CASSSQGTGRPAGELFF.